This T cell receptor (beta chain) is from a study of T cell responses to AZD1222 COVID-19 vaccine. Pooled samples include second doses given at about 4 or 12 weeks. A word on this clone: What it binds is not known.

Findings and caveats of the study: Spike-specific TCR breadth and depth both grew after two AZD1222 doses. Epitopes outside B.1.351 and B.1.1.7 mutated regions reportedly drew nearly half of spike TCRs.

The assay was immunoSEQ multiplex PCR, and TCRdb's table has in-frame clones only and misses some. The data show more than 120,000 clones, roughly 90% seen once. The TCR comes from an adult who received the AZD1222 COVID-19 vaccine. Sequencing was performed on peripheral blood, taken 28 days after the second AZD1222 dose.

CDR3 region: CASSDNYGYTF. In DNA form, the CDR3 reads TGTGCCAGCAGTGACAACTATGGCTACACCTTC. This chain links TRBV2 with TRBJ1-2; D is undetermined. Germline V gene lookup returns CDR1 SNHLY and CDR2 FYNNEI. Trimming took 3 bases from V and 2 from J, leaving 1 base between them. The CDR3 covers 11 residues.